This T cell receptor beta chain was captured in a study of molecular identifiers for immune sequencing clone quantification. Points from the study as a whole: Beyond 20 RNA copies, clones held over 98% of effector molecules, compared with under 1% in naive cells. Highly expanded clone sizes could end up underestimated if a barcode were shared by identical TCR molecules.

V was shortened by 7 bases and J by 3 bases, with 18 bases between the two germline ends. The germline CDR1 and CDR2 sequences are MNHEY and SVGEGT. This CDR3 has 15 residues. Based on a CD8+CD4-CCR7+CD45RA+ profile, naive CD8 T cells were sorted. Bulk TCR libraries used previously described methods and listed TCR primers. TCRdb re-analysed the PCR reads in MiXCR, keeping a single row per CDR3 protein. The repertoire holds just under 650,000 distinct CDR3 sequences, with just under 20% as singletons. Ten or more counts support this clonotype. The antigen is unknown. The clonotype comes from a human donor in good health. Some libraries in this study had Jurkat cell RNA spiked in. This chain joins TRBV6-2 or TRBV6-3 and TRBJ1-1, with a weak D call TRBD1 (6 bases). Source material: naive CD8+ T cells from blood, with Jurkat cell RNA spiked in. Subset specified: FACS-sorted CD8+CD4-CCR7+CD45RA+ naive T cells. Here the CDR3 DNA reads TGTGCCAGCAACGGGGGCAGGTTAGGGGACACTGAAGCTTTCTTT. It codes for CASNGGRLGDTEAFF.